The 25 T cell receptor beta chains below all came from one sample that was sequenced in a study of T cell changes during pregnancy in multiple sclerosis. Only in-frame clones appear in the TCRdb table, and some are missing; sequencing was by immunoSEQ multiplex PCR. The sample yields around 69,000 clones, roughly 92% seen once. This material consisted of peripheral blood, taken in the second trimester of pregnancy. The receptors were gathered from a female donor in good health, enrolled as a control in a pregnancy study.

The V gene is TRBV5-6, the J gene TRBJ1-1; 7 bases fit TRBD1. Germline V gives CDR1 SGHDT, CDR2 YYEEEE. V trimming: 4 bases; J trimming: 8 bases; junction bases outside the gene matches: 2. This CDR3 spans 11 amino acids. The chain's CDR3 is CASSQGQEAFF. The CDR3, as DNA: TGTGCCAGCAGCCAGGGACAGGAAGCTTTCTTT.

The rearrangement links TRBV25-1 to TRBJ2-3; TRBD2 might be the D (7 bases). Germline V CDR1 and CDR2: MGHDK, SYGVNS. With 4 bases removed from V and 3 bases from J, the gap between germline ends came to 20 bases. The CDR3 runs to 17 residues. The DNA of the CDR3 is TGTGCCAGCAGTGGGGGAATTAGGGGGGGCCTTACAGATACGCAGTATTTT. Translating gives CASSGGIRGGLTDTQYF.

The rearrangement links TRBV7-9 to TRBJ2-5; no clear D gene. The CDR3 extends over 14 amino acids. Germline-derived CDR1 and CDR2 are SEHNR and FQNEAQ (reference sequence). Trimming removed 5 bases from V and 2 bases from J, with 12 bases in between. The CDR3 is CASSQARGQETQYF. CDR3 sequence (DNA): TGTGCCAGCAGCCAAGCTCGCGGACAAGAGACCCAGTACTTC.

The J gene is TRBJ1-5, the V gene TRBV28, with 7 nucleotides matching TRBD1. The CDR3 extends over 17 amino acids. J lost 1 base, V lost 5 bases, and 11 bases had no gene match. CDR1 is MDHEN and CDR2 is SYDVKM in the germline V gene. The CDR3 DNA sequence: TGTGCCAGCAGTCCCCAGGTCGACAGGGTCAGCAATCAGCCCCAGCATTTT. Translation: CASSPQVDRVSNQPQHF.

The V and J genes are TRBV7-6 and TRBJ1-1; no clear D. Deletions cut 5 bases from V and 5 bases from J, with 15 bases between. The CDR3 contains 14 residues. Germline V gene lookup returns CDR1 SGHVS and CDR2 FNYEAQ. The CDR3 DNA reads TGTGCCAGCAGCCTATCCGGGGTTCAGACTGAAGCTTTCTTT. It encodes CASSLSGVQTEAFF.

The chain joins TRBV15 to TRBJ1-2; D remains unclear. This CDR3 is built from 17 residues. The V gene's germline CDR1 is LNHNV and CDR2 YYDKDF (reference sequence). V lost 0 bases, J lost 0 bases, and 14 bases lay in between. As DNA, the CDR3 is TGTGCCACCAGCAGAGATCAACAAGCGCTTGCTAACTATGGCTACACCTTC. Its protein is CATSRDQQALANYGYTF.

This chain connects TRBV11-2 to TRBJ2-5, with TRBD2 matching over 11 bases. The CDR3 has 14 residues. The trim removed 5 bases at V and 5 bases at J, leaving 4 bases unmatched. Germline V gives CDR1 SGHAT, CDR2 FQNNGV. For the CDR3, the DNA is TGTGCCAGCAGCCAGACTAGCGGGGAGGAGACCCAGTACTTC. The encoded protein is CASSQTSGEETQYF.

V and J are TRBV6-5 and TRBJ1-2; D remains unclear. The V gene's germline CDR1 is MNHEY and CDR2 SVGAGI. Trimming removed 2 bases at V and 4 bases at J, with 5 bases between. CDR3 size: 12 residues. The CDR3 region has the DNA TGTGCCAGCAGTTACGGCCCCTATGGCTACACCTTC. Protein sequence: CASSYGPYGYTF.

The rearrangement uses TRBV6-5 and TRBJ1-6; 8 nucleotides line up with TRBD1. CDR3 length: 14 amino acids. J gave up 6 bases and V 6 bases, and 4 bases lay outside the gene matches. The germline CDR1 and CDR2 sequences are MNHEY and SVGAGI. CDR3 in DNA: TGTGCCAGCAGACCCCAGGGGGCTAATTCACCCCTCCACTTT. This encodes CASRPQGANSPLHF.

The rearrangement uses TRBV27 and TRBJ1-6; D perhaps matches TRBD1 (5 bases). CDR3 length: 17 residues. V shed 0 bases and J shed 10 bases, with 19 bases lying between them. Germline V gives CDR1 MNHEY, CDR2 SMNVEV (reference sequence). The CDR3 loop reads CASSLSGLGQVGSPLHF. CDR3 bases: TGTGCCAGCAGTTTATCGGGACTAGGGCAGGTCGGGTCACCCCTCCACTTT.

The chain recombines TRBV25-1 with TRBJ2-3, with D possibly being TRBD2 (5 bases). V was clipped by 6 bases and J by 6 bases, with 16 bases between them. Germline assignment: CDR1 MGHDK and CDR2 SYGVNS. This CDR3 is 14 amino acids long. The CDR3 spells CASSLGPRGDTQYF. CDR3 in DNA: TGTGCCAGCAGCCTCGGGCCACGCGGGGATACGCAGTATTTT.

DNA of the CDR3: TGTGCCACCAGCGGGGGAGGACAGGGCGGCAATGAGCAGTTCTTC. Translation: CATSGGGQGGNEQFF. The chain uses TRBV15 and TRBJ2-1, with 8 bases fitting TRBD1. The CDR3 runs to 15 residues. Per the germline V gene, CDR1 is LNHNV and CDR2 is YYDKDF (reference sequence). The junction had 9 bases not matched to a gene; V was cut back by 5 bases and J by 6 bases.

The gene calls are TRBV7-2 and TRBJ2-3; 9 bases align to TRBD1. Losses at the gene ends were 8 bases for V and 6 bases for J; bases not matched to a gene: 12. The germline gives CDR1 SGHTA, CDR2 FQGNSA. CDR3 size: 15 residues. The CDR3 bases are TGTGCCAGCCGGCAGACAGGGGGTCGGACCGATACGCAGTATTTT. This codes for CASRQTGGRTDTQYF.

This clone was seen more than once but under ten times. This rearrangement joins TRBV7-2 to TRBJ1-5; 9 bases line up with TRBD1. Germline V gene lookup returns CDR1 SGHTA and CDR2 FQGNSA. The CDR3 has 15 residues. The junction had 4 bases not matched to a gene; V was cut back by 1 base and J by 6 bases. The CDR3 DNA reads as TGTGCCAGCAGCTTAGTCGGGACAGGGTTTCAGCCCCAGCATTTT. Translated, it gives CASSLVGTGFQPQHF. The full variable domain, completed using reference TRBV7-2 and TRBJ1-5, is GAGVSQSPSNKVTEKGKDVELRCDPISGHTALYWYRQSLGQGLEFLIYFQGNSAPDKSGLPSDRFSAERTGGSVSTLTIQRTQQEDSAVYLCASSLVGTGFQPQHFGDGTRLSIL.

This chain connects TRBV6-1 to TRBJ1-2; D is ambiguous. Germline values: CDR1 MNHNS, CDR2 SASEGT. V dropped 1 base and J dropped 3 bases, with 12 bases sitting between them. The CDR3 extends over 15 amino acids. CDR3 residues: CASSEGPGGYYGYTF. In DNA form, the CDR3 reads TGTGCCAGCAGTGAAGGCCCCGGAGGTTACTATGGCTACACCTTC.

The CDR3 reads CASSPGQQTNTEAFF. The CDR3 coding sequence is TGTGCCAGCTCACCAGGGCAGCAGACGAACACTGAAGCTTTCTTT. The chain carries TRBV18 and TRBJ1-1; no definite D call. The CDR3 is made up of 15 amino acids. Germline V CDR1 and CDR2: KGHSH, LQKENI. V was trimmed by 2 bases and J by 1 base, leaving 11 bases between them. Filled out from reference TRBV18 and TRBJ1-1, the complete variable domain reads NAGVMQNPRHLVRRRGQEARLRCSPMKGHSHVYWYRQLPEEGLKFMVYLQKENIIDESGMPKERFSAEFPKEGPSILRIQQVVRGDSAAYFCASSPGQQTNTEAFFGQGTRLTVV.

V gene TRBV5-4 combines with J gene TRBJ1-2; TRBD1 is a possible D gene (5 bases). The germline CDR1 and CDR2 sequences are SGHNT and YYREEE (reference sequence). The CDR3 consists of 13 residues. V gave up 4 bases and J gave up 4 bases, with 11 bases separating them. This chain's CDR3 is CASSQTGLYGYTF. The CDR3 DNA reads as TGTGCCAGCAGCCAAACAGGCCTCTATGGCTACACCTTC. Supplemented by reference TRBV5-4 and TRBJ1-2, the full variable domain reads ETGVTQSPTHLIKTRGQQVTLRCSSQSGHNTVSWYQQALGQGPQFIFQYYREEENGRGNFPPRFSGLQFPNYSSELNVNALELDDSALYLCASSQTGLYGYTFGSGTRLTVV.

The chain is built from TRBV5-6 and TRBJ1-1; weak D call: TRBD1 (5 bases). Trimming stripped 0 bases from V and 13 bases from J, with 19 bases between. This CDR3 region has 14 residues. CDR1 and CDR2 (germline): SGHDT, YYEEEE. The CDR3: CASSLGGTEASVFF. CDR3 DNA sequence: TGTGCCAGCAGCTTGGGGGGGACTGAGGCTTCAGTTTTCTTT.

Only one count was recorded for this clone. The V gene is TRBV5-6, the J gene TRBJ1-2; D gene ambiguous. Germline loops: CDR1 SGHDT, CDR2 YYEEEE. The V gene lost 3 bases and the J gene lost 4 bases, with 19 bases spanning the gap. The length of the CDR3 is 16 residues. DNA for the CDR3: TGTGCCAGCAGCTGGGCAGATCTTCCTGGAGGCTATGGCTACACCTTC. This encodes CASSWADLPGGYGYTF.

V usage is TRBV2 and J usage is TRBJ1-5, with 8 bases lining up with TRBD1. Germline loops: CDR1 SNHLY, CDR2 FYNNEI. The V gene end was trimmed by 2 bases and the J gene end by 6 bases; junction bases not matched to a gene: 9. This CDR3 contains 16 residues. The CDR3 DNA is TGTGCCAGCAGTGAACCTACAGGGGGAGTATTTCAGCCCCAGCATTTT. Its translation is CASSEPTGGVFQPQHF. The full variable domain, rest sourced from reference TRBV2 and TRBJ1-5, is EPEVTQTPSHQVTQMGQEVILRCVPISNHLYFYWYRQILGQKVEFLVSFYNNEISEKSEIFDDQFSVERPDGSNFTLKIRSTKLEDSAMYFCASSEPTGGVFQPQHFGDGTRLSIL.

V gene TRBV18 combines with J gene TRBJ2-5, with TRBD1 identical over 9 bases. Trimming cost V 3 bases and J 1 base; bases outside gene matches: 3. This CDR3 comprises 15 residues. Germline CDR1 and CDR2: KGHSH and LQKENI. The CDR3 sequence: CASSPRDRVQETQYF. The CDR3 bases are TGTGCCAGCTCACCCCGGGACAGGGTCCAAGAGACCCAGTACTTC. The variable domain in full, completed from reference TRBV18 and TRBJ2-5, reads NAGVMQNPRHLVRRRGQEARLRCSPMKGHSHVYWYRQLPEEGLKFMVYLQKENIIDESGMPKERFSAEFPKEGPSILRIQQVVRGDSAAYFCASSPRDRVQETQYFGPGTRLLVL.

The rearrangement joins TRBV27 to TRBJ2-7; 10 bases fit TRBD1. Germline-derived CDR1 and CDR2 are MNHEY and SMNVEV (reference sequence). Germline trimming cut 5 bases from V and 0 bases from J; bases unmatched to any gene: 7. This CDR3 is 16 amino acids long. The CDR3: CASSPPTGGSSYEQYF. The CDR3 DNA is TGTGCCAGCAGTCCGCCGACAGGGGGCTCCTCCTACGAGCAGTACTTC.

The chain is built from TRBV9 and TRBJ2-3, with 10 bases aligning to TRBD2. J lost 2 bases, V lost 4 bases, and 7 bases had no gene match. This CDR3 has 16 residues. The germline V gene has CDR1 SGDLS and CDR2 YYNGEE. CDR3: CASSPLAGAHTDTQYF. CDR3 bases: TGTGCCAGCAGCCCTCTAGCGGGGGCCCACACAGATACGCAGTATTTT.

This clone was counted only a few times. This chain links TRBV18 with TRBJ1-1, with TRBD1 as a possible D gene (6 bases). This CDR3 region has 15 residues. The germline CDR1 and CDR2 sequences are KGHSH and LQKENI. V dropped 3 bases and J dropped 1 base, with 12 bases sitting between them. The CDR3 loop reads CASSPTGGQNTEAFF. CDR3 sequence (DNA): TGTGCCAGCTCACCCACTGGGGGACAGAACACTGAAGCTTTCTTT. The full variable domain, completed using reference TRBV18 and TRBJ1-1, is NAGVMQNPRHLVRRRGQEARLRCSPMKGHSHVYWYRQLPEEGLKFMVYLQKENIIDESGMPKERFSAEFPKEGPSILRIQQVVRGDSAAYFCASSPTGGQNTEAFFGQGTRLTVV.

For the CDR3, the DNA is TGTGCCAGCAGCTTGGGAGGAGGGAACTATGGCTACACCTTC. Its translation: CASSLGGGNYGYTF. V usage is TRBV7-9 and J usage is TRBJ1-2; no definite D call. V was pared by 3 bases and J by 2 bases, with 10 bases between. Germline CDR1 SEHNR, CDR2 FQNEAQ (reference sequence). The length of the CDR3 is 14 residues. Full variable domain (outside the CDR3, taken from reference TRBV7-9 and TRBJ1-2): DTGVSQNPRHKITKRGQNVTFRCDPISEHNRLYWYRQTLGQGPEFLTYFQNEAQLEKSRLLSDRFSAERPKGSFSTLEIQRTEQGDSAMYLCASSLGGGNYGYTFGSGTRLTVV.